This T cell receptor beta chain was sequenced for a study of CD8+ T cells in alopecia areata. Study findings and constraints: In blood and scalp, many expanded lesional clones persisted during tofacitinib. Scalp clonality decreased significantly with tofacitinib, and so did expanded CD8+ clones among the top 100.

Between the trimmed V and J ends, which lost 6 bases and 0 bases, there was a span of 6 bases. From germline, CDR1 is MNHEY and CDR2 SMNVEV (reference sequence). The CDR3 spans 14 residues. Described treatment: oral pan-JAK inhibitor, 5-10 mg twice daily. Reverse transcribed after extraction, RNA yielded cDNA as the sequencing template. The method was immunoSEQ multiplex PCR; TCRdb's version includes in-frame clones alone and lacks a portion of them. The sample yields about 180,000 clones, about 51% seen once. About this clone itself: What it binds is unknown. Being one base from a much bigger clone, this may be a read error.

This sequence originates from a human donor with alopecia areata. Sequenced material: CD8+ T cells sorted from blood, taken at roughly week 52, from a patient treated with tofacitinib. The rearrangement uses TRBV27 and TRBJ2-6; possible D gene TRBD2, 5 bases. In DNA form, the CDR3 reads TGTGCCAGCAGAGGGAGCTCTGGGGCCAACGTCCTGACTTTC. It yields the protein CASRGSSGANVLTF. The full variable domain, completed using reference TRBV27 and TRBJ2-6, is EAQVTQNPRYLITVTGKKLTVTCSQNMNHEYMSWYRQDPGLGLRQIYYSMNVEVTDKGDVPEGYKVSRKEKRNFPLILESPSPNQTSLYFCASRGSSGANVLTFGAGSRLTVL.